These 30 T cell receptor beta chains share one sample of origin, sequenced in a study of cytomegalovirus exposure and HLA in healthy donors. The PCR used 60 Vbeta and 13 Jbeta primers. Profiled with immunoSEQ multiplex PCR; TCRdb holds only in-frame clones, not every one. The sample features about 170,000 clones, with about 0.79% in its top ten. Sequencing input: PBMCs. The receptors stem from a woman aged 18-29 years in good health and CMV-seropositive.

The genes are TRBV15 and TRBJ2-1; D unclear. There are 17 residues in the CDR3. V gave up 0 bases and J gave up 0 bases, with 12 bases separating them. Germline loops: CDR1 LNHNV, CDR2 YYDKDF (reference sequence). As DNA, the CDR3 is TGTGCCACCAGCAGAGATTCCGCCATGAGCTCCTACAATGAGCAGTTCTTC. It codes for CATSRDSAMSSYNEQFF.

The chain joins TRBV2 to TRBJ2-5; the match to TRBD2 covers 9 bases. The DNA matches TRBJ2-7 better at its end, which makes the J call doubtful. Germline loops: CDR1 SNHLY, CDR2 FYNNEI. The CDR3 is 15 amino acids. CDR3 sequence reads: CASSEQLAGSYEQYF. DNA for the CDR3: TGTGCCAGCAGTGAACAACTAGCGGGTTCCTACGAGCAGTACTTC.

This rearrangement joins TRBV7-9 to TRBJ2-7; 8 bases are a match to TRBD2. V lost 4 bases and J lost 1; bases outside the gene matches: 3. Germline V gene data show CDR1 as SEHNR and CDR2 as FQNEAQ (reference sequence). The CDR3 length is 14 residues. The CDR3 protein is CASSSSGGSYEQYF. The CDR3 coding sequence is TGTGCCAGCAGCTCGAGCGGGGGATCCTACGAGCAGTACTTC. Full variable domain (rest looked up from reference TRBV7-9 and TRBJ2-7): DTGVSQNPRHKITKRGQNVTFRCDPISEHNRLYWYRQTLGQGPEFLTYFQNEAQLEKSRLLSDRFSAERPKGSFSTLEIQRTEQGDSAMYLCASSSSGGSYEQYFGPGTRLTVT.

In DNA, the CDR3 is TGTGCCACGGCACCAAGGGGGCCGGACACTGAAGCTTTCTTT. Its protein product is CATAPRGPDTEAFF. The genes are TRBV10-3 and TRBJ1-1; TRBD1 matches at 7 bases. This CDR3 comprises 14 residues. Germline trimming cut 10 bases from V and 3 bases from J; bases unmatched to any gene: 11. Per the germline V gene, CDR1 is ENHRY and CDR2 is SYGVKD.

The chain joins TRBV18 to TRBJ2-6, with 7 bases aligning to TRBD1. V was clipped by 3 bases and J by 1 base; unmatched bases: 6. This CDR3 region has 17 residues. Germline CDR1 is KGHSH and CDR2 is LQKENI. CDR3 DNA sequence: TGTGCCAGCTCACCCTCCCAGGGGGTGTCTGGGGCCAACGTCCTGACTTTC. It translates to CASSPSQGVSGANVLTF. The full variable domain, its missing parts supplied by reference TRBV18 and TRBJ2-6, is NAGVMQNPRHLVRRRGQEARLRCSPMKGHSHVYWYRQLPEEGLKFMVYLQKENIIDESGMPKERFSAEFPKEGPSILRIQQVVRGDSAAYFCASSPSQGVSGANVLTFGAGSRLTVL.

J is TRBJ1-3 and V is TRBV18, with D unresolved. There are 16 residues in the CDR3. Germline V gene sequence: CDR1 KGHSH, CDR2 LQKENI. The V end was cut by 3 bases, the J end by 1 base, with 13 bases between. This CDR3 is CASSPSRSASGNTIYF. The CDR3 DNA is TGTGCCAGCTCACCGTCCCGGAGTGCTTCTGGAAACACCATATATTTT.

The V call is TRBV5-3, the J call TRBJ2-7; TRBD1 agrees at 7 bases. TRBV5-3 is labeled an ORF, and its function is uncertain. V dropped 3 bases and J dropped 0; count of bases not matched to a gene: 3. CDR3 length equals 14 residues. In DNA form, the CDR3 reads TGTGCCAGAAGCTGGGGACAGAACTCCTACGAGCAGTACTTC. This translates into CARSWGQNSYEQYF.

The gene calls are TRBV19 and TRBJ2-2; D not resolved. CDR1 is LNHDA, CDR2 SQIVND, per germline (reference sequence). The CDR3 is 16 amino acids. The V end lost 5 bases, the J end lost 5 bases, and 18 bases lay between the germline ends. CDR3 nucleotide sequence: TGTGCCAGTAGTTCCCCCCCAGGTCAGAGTACCGGGGAGCTGTTTTTT. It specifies CASSSPPGQSTGELFF.

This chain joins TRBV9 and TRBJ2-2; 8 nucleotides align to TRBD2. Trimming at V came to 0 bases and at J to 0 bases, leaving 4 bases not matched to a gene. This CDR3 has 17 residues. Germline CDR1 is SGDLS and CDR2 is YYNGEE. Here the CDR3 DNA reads TGTGCCAGCAGCGTAGATTTAGCGGGGTCGAACACCGGGGAGCTGTTTTTT. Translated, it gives CASSVDLAGSNTGELFF.

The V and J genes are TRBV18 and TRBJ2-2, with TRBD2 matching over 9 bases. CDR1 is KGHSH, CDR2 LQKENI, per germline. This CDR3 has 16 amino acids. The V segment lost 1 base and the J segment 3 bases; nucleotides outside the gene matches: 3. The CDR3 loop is CASSPRAGGDTGELFF. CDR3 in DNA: TGTGCCAGCTCACCACGAGCGGGAGGCGACACCGGGGAGCTGTTTTTT.

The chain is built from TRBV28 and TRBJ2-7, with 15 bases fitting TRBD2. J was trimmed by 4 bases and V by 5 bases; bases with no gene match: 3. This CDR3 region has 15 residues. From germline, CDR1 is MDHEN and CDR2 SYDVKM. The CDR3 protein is CASSLGLAGGYEQYF. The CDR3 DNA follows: TGTGCCAGCAGTCTGGGACTAGCGGGAGGTTACGAGCAGTACTTC.

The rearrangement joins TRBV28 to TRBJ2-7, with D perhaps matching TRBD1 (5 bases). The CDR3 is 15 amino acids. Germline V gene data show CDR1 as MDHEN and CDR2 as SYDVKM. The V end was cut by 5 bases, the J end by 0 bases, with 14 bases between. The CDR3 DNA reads TGTGCCAGCAGTGGCCTCAGGGTTTCCTCCTACGAGCAGTACTTC. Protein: CASSGLRVSSYEQYF.

The CDR3 DNA reads as TGTGCCAGCAGCGCTAGTGATCGTGAGCAGTTCTTC. This translates into CASSASDREQFF. This rearrangement joins TRBV21-1 to TRBJ2-1; the D call TRBD2 from the table was never checked on the DNA. TRBV21-1 is a recognized pseudogene. The CDR3 loop spans 12 amino acids.

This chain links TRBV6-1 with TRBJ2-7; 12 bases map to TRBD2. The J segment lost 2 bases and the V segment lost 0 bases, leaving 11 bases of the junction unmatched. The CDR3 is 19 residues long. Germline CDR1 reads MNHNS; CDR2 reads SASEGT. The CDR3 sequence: CASSEALLAGGSIPYEQYF. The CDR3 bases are TGTGCCAGCAGTGAAGCGTTACTAGCGGGAGGTAGTATCCCCTACGAGCAGTACTTC.

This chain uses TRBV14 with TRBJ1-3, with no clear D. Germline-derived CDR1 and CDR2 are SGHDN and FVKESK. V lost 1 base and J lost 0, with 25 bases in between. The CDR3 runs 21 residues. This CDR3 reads CASSQVRPTARTIGSGNTIYF. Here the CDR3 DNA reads TGTGCCAGCAGCCAAGTACGTCCAACGGCTCGAACTATAGGCTCTGGAAACACCATATATTTT.

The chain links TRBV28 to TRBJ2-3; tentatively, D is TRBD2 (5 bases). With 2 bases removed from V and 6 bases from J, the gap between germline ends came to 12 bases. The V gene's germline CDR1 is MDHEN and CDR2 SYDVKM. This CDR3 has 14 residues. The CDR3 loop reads CASSLRGRRDTQYF. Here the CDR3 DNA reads TGTGCCAGCAGTTTACGGGGTAGGAGGGATACGCAGTATTTT.

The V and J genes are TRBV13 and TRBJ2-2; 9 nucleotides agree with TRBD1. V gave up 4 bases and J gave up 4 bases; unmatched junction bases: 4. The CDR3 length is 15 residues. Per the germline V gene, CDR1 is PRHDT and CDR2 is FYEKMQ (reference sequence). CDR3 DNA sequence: TGTGCCAGCAGCTCCCGGGACAGGGCCACCGGGGAGCTGTTTTTT. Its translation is CASSSRDRATGELFF.

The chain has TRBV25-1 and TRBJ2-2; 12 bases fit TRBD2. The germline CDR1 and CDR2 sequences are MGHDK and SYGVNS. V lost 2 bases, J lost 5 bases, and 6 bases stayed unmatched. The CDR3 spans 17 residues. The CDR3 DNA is TGTGCCAGCAGTGAAATGGGAACTAGCGGGAGGACCGGGGAGCTGTTTTTT. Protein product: CASSEMGTSGRTGELFF.

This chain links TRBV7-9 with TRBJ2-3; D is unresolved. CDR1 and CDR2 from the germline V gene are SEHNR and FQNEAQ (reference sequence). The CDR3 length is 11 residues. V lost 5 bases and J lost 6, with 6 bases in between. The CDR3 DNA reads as TGTGCCAGCAGCCTACAGGATACGCAGTATTTT. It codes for CASSLQDTQYF.

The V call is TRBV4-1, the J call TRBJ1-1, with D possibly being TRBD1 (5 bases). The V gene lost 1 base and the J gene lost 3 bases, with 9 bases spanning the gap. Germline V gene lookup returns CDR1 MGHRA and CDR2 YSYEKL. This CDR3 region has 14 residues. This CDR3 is CASSQARADTEAFF. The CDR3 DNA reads TGCGCCAGCAGCCAAGCCAGGGCAGACACTGAAGCTTTCTTT.

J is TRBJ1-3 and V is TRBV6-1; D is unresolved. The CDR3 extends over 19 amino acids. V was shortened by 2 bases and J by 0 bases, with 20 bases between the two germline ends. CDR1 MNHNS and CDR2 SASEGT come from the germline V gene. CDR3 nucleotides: TGTGCCAGCAGTGAAACACTCCCTCGCGCAGGCTTCTCTGGAAACACCATATATTTT. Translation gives CASSETLPRAGFSGNTIYF.

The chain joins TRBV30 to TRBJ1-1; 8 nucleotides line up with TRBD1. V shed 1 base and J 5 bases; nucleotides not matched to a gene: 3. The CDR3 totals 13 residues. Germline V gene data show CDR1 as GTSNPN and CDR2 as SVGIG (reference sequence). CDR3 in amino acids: CAWSGYRGTEAFF. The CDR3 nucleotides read TGTGCCTGGAGTGGTTACAGGGGGACTGAAGCTTTCTTT.

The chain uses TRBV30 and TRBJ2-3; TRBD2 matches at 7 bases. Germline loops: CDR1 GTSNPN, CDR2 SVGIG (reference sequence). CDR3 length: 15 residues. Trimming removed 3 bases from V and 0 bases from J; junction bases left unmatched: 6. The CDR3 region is CAWRAWGGSTDTQYF. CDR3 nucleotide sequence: TGTGCCTGGAGAGCCTGGGGAGGGAGCACAGATACGCAGTATTTT.

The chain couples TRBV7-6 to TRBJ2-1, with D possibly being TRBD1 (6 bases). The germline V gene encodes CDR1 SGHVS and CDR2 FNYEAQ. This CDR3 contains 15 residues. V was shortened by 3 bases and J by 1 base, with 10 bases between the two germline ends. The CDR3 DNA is TGTGCCAGCAGCTTGGGGGCAGGGTCCTACAATGAGCAGTTCTTC. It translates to CASSLGAGSYNEQFF.

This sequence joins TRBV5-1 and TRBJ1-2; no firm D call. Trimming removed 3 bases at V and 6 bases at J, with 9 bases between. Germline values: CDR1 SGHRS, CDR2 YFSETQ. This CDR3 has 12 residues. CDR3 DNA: TGCGCCAGCAGCTCTTCTAGGAATGGCTACACCTTC. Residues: CASSSSRNGYTF. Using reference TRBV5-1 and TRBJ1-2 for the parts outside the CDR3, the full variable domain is KAGVTQTPRYLIKTRGQQVTLSCSPISGHRSVSWYQQTPGQGLQFLFEYFSETQRNKGNFPGRFSGRQFSNSRSEMNVSTLELGDSALYLCASSSSRNGYTFGSGTRLTVV.

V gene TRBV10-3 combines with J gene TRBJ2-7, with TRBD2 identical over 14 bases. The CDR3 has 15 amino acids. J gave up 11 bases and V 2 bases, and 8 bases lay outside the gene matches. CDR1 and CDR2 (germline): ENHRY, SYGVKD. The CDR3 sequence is CAISEGGTSGSWEYF. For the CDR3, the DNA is TGTGCCATCAGTGAGGGGGGGACTAGCGGGAGTTGGGAGTACTTC.

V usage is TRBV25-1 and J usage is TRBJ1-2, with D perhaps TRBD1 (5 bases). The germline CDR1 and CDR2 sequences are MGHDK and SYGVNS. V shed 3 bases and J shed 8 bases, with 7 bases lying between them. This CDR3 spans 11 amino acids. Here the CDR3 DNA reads TGTGCCAGCAGTGAGGGGCTCGGCTACACCTTC. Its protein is CASSEGLGYTF.

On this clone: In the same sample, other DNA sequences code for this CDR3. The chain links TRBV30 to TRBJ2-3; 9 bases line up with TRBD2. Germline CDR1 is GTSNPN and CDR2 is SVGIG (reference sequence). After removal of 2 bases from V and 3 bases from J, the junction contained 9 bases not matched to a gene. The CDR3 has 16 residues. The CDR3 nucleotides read TGTGCCTGGAGTTCAGGTTTAGCGGGAGATACAGATACGCAGTATTTT. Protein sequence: CAWSSGLAGDTDTQYF. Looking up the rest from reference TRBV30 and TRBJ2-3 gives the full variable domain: SQTIHQWPATLVQPVGSPLSLECTVEGTSNPNLYWYRQAAGRGLQLLFYSVGIGQISSEVPQNLSASRPQDRQFILSSKKLLLSDSGFYLCAWSSGLAGDTDTQYFGPGTRLTVL.

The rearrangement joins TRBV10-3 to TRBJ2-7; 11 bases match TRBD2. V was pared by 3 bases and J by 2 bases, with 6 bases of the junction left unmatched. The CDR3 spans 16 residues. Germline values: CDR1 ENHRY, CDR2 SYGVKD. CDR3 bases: TGTGCCATCAGTGATCAGACTAGCGGGAAGCCCTACGAGCAGTACTTC. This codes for CAISDQTSGKPYEQYF.

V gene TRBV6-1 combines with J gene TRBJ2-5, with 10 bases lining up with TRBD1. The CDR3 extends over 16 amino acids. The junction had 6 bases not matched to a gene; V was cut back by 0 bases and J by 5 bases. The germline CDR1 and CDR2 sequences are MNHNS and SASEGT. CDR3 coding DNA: TGTGCCAGCAGTGAAGCCAGGGACAGGGGATTGGAGACCCAGTACTTC. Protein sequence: CASSEARDRGLETQYF.